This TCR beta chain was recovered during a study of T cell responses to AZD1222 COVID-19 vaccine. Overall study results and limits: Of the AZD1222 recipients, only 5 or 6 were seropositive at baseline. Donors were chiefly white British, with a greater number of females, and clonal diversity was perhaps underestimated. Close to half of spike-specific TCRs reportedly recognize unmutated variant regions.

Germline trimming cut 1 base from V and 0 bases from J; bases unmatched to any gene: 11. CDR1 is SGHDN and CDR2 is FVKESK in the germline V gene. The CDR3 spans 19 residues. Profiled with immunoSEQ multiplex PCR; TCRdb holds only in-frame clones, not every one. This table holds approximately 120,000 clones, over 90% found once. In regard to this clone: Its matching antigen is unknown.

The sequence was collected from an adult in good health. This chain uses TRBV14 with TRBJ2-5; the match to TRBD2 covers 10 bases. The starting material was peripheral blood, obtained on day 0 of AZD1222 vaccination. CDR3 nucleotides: TGTGCCAGCAGCCAAGTGGGGCTAGCGGGGGAGTTGTACCAAGAGACCCAGTACTTC. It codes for CASSQVGLAGELYQETQYF.